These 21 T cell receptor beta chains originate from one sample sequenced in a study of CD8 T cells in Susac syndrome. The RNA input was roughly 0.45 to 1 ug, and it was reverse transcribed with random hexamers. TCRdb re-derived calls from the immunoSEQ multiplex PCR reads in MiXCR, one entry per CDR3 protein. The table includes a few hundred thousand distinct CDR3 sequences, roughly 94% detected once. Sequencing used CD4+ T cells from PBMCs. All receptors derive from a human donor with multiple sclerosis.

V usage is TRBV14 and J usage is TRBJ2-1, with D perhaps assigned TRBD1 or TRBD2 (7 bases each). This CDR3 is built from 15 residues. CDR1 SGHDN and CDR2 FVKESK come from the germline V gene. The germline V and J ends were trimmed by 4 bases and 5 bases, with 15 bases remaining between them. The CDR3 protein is CASSLIRGGHNEQFF. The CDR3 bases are TGTGCCAGCAGCCTGATCAGGGGGGGCCACAATGAGCAGTTCTTC.

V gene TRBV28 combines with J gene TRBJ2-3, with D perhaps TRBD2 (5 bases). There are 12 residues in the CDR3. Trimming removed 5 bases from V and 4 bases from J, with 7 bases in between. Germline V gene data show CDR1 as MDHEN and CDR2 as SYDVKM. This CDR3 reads CASSPDSDTQYF. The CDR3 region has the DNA TGTGCCAGCAGTCCGGACTCAGATACGCAGTATTTT.

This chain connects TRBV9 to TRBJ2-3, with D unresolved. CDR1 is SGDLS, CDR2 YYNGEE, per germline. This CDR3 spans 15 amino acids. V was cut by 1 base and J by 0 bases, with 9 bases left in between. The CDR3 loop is CASSVSPLSTDTQYF. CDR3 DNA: TGTGCCAGCAGCGTATCCCCGCTTAGCACAGATACGCAGTATTTT. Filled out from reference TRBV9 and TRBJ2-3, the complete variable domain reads DSGVTQTPKHLITATGQRVTLRCSPRSGDLSVYWYQQSLDQGLQFLIQYYNGEERAKGNILERFSAQQFPDLHSELNLSSLELGDSALYFCASSVSPLSTDTQYFGPGTRLTVL.

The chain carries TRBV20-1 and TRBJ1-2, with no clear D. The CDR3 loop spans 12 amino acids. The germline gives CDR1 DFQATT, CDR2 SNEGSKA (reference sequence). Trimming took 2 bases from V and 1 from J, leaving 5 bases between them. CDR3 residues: CSARQYNYGYTF. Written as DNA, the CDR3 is TGCAGTGCTAGACAGTATAACTATGGCTACACCTTC.

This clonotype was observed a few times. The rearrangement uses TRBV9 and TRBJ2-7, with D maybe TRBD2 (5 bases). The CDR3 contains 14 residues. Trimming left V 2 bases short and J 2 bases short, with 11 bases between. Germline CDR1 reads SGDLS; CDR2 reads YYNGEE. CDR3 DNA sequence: TGTGCCAGCAGCGTCGAGGGTGGCCCCTACGAGCAGTACTTC. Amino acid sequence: CASSVEGGPYEQYF. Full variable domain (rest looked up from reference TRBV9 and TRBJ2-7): DSGVTQTPKHLITATGQRVTLRCSPRSGDLSVYWYQQSLDQGLQFLIQYYNGEERAKGNILERFSAQQFPDLHSELNLSSLELGDSALYFCASSVEGGPYEQYFGPGTRLTVT.

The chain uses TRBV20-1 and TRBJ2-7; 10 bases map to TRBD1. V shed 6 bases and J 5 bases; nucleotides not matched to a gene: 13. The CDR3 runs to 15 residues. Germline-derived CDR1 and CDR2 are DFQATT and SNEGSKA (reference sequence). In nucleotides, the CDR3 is TGCAGTGCCCAGAGGTCGGGACAGGGGAGAAACGAGCAGTACTTC. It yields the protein CSAQRSGQGRNEQYF.

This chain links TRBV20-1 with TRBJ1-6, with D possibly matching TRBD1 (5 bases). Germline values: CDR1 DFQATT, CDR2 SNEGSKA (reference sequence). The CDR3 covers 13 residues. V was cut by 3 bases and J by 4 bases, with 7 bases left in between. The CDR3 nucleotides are TGCAGTGCTAGGGGGGAATATAATTCACCCCTCCACTTT. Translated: CSARGEYNSPLHF.

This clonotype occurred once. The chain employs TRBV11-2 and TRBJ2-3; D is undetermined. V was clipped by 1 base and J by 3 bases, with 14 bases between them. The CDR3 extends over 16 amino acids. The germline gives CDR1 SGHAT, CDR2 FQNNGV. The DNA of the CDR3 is TGTGCCAGCAGCTTAGTTTTGAGATATCCGACAGATACGCAGTATTTT. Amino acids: CASSLVLRYPTDTQYF.

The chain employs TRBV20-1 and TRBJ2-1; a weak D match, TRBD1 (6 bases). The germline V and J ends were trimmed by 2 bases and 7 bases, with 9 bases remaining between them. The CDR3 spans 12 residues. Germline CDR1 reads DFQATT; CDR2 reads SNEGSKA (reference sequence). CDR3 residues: CSARPTGNEQFF. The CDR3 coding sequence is TGCAGTGCTAGACCTACAGGGAATGAGCAGTTCTTC.

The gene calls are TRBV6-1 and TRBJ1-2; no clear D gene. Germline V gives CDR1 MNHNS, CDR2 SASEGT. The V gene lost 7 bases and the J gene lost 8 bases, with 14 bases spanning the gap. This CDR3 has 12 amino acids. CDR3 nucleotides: TGTGCCAGCACCCCAGGTCAGCGGGGCTACACCTTC. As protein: CASTPGQRGYTF.

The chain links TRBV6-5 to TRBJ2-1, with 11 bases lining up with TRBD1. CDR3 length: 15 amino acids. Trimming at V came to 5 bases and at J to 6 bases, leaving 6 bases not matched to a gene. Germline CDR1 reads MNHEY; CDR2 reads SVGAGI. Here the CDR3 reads CASSIPGQGVNEQFF. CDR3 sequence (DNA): TGTGCCAGCAGTATCCCGGGACAGGGGGTCAATGAGCAGTTCTTC.

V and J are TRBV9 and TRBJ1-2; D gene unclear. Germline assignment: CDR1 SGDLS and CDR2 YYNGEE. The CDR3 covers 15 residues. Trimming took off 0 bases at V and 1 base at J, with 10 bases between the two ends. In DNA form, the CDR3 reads TGTGCCAGCAGCGTAGACTTGGGGTTTAACTATGGCTACACCTTC. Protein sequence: CASSVDLGFNYGYTF.

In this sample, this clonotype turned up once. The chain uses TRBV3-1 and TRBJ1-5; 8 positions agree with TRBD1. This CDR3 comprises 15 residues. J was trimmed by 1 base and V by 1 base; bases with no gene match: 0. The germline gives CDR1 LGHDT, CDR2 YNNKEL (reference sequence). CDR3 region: CASSQGDRSNQPQHF. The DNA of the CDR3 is TGTGCCAGCAGCCAAGGGGACAGGAGCAATCAGCCCCAGCATTTT.

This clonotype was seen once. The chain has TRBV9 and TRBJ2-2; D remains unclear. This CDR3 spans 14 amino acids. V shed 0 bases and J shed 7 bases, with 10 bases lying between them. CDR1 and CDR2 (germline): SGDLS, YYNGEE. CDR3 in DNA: TGTGCCAGCAGCGTAGCTGGTGGAAGCGGGGAGCTGTTTTTT. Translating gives CASSVAGGSGELFF.

The CDR3: CASSQAGQYNQPQHF. CDR3 bases: TGTGCCAGCAGCCAAGCGGGACAGTACAATCAGCCCCAGCATTTT. The rearrangement uses TRBV3-1 and TRBJ1-5; 7 nucleotides agree with TRBD1. The CDR3 length is 15 residues. V trimming: 1 base; J trimming: 3 bases; junction bases outside the gene matches: 3. Germline V gene data show CDR1 as LGHDT and CDR2 as YNNKEL (reference sequence).

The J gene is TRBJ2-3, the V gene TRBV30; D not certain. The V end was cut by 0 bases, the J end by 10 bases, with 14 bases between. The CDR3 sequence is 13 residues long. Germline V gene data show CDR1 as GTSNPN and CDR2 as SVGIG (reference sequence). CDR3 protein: CAWSVSGHKPQYF. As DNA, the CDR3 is TGTGCCTGGAGTGTAAGTGGGCATAAACCGCAGTATTTT.

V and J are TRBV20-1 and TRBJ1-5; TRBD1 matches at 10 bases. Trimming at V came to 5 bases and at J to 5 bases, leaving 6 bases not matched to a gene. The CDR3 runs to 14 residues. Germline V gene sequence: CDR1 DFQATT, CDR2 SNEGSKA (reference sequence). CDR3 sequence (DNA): TGCAGTGCTTTACCTGGGACAGGGGATCAGCCCCAGCATTTT. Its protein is CSALPGTGDQPQHF.

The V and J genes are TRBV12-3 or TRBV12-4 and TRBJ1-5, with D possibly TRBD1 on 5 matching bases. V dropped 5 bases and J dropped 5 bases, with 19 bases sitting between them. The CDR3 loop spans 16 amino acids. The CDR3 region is CASSPERGTGYQPQHF. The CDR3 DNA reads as TGTGCCAGCAGTCCCGAGCGAGGCACAGGATATCAGCCCCAGCATTTT.

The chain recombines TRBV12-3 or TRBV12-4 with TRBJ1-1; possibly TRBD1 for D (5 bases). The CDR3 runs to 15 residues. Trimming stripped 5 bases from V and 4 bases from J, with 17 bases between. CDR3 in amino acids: CASSPQTERGTEAFF. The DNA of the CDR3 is TGTGCCAGCAGTCCCCAGACAGAGAGGGGCACTGAAGCTTTCTTT.

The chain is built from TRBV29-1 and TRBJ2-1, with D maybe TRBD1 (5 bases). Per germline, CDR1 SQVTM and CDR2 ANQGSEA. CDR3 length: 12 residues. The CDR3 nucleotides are TGCAGTGGCAGGGTTGATTTCAATGAGCAGTTCTTC. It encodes CSGRVDFNEQFF.

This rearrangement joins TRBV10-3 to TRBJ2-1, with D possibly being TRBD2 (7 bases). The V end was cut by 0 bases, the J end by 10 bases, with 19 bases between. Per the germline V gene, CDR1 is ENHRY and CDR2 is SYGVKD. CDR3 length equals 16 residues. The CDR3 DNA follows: TGTGCCATCAGTGAGTCGGCGGGGGCCTCCTTCTGGGAGCAGTTCTTC. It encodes CAISESAGASFWEQFF.